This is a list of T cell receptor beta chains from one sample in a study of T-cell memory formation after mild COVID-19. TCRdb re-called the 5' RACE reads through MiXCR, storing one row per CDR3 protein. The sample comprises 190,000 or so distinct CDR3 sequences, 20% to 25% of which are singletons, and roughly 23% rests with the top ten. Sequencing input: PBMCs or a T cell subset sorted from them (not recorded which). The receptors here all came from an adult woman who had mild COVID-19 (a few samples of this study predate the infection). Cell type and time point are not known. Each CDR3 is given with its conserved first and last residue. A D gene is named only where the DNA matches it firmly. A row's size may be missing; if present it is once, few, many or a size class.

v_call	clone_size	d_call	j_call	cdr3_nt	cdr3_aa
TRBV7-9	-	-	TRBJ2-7	TGTGCCAGCCGTCTTACGGAAGATGGATATTCGTGGTACTTC	CASRLTEDGYSWYF
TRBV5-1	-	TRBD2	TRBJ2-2	TGCGCCAGCAGCTTTGCCCCTAGCGGCCTTGGGGCCGGGGAGCTGTTTTTT	CASSFAPSGLGAGELFF
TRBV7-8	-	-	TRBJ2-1	TGTGCCAGCCGGGGCGCCCTTTACAATGAGCAGTTCTTC	CASRGALYNEQFF
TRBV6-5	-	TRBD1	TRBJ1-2	TGTGCCAGCAGTCCAGGGGGACTGGGCTACACCTTC	CASSPGGLGYTF
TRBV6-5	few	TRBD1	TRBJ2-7	TGTGCCAGCAGTTACGGGCAGGGGGCAGGCTACGAGCAGTACTTC	CASSYGQGAGYEQYF
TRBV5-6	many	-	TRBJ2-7	TGTGCCAGCAGCGGAAACTACGAGCAGTACTTC	CASSGNYEQYF
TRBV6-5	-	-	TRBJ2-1	TGTGCCAGCAGTTACTCTGGCCAGGGCCACAATGAGCAGTTCTTC	CASSYSGQGHNEQFF
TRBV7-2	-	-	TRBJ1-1	TGTGCCAGCAGCTTCCCGGCTCAGTACGCTGAAGCTTTCTTT	CASSFPAQYAEAFF
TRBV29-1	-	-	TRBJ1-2	TGCAGCGTAGCTCCCTTAAGAGGCTACACCTTC	CSVAPLRGYTF
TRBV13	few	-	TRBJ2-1	TGTGCCAGCACCCTATCTGGAGGGGGGGCATGGGAGCAGTTCTTC	CASTLSGGGAWEQFF
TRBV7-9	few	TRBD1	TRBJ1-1	TGTGCCAGCAGCACGGTACAGGGGGCGGCTTTCTTT	CASSTVQGAAFF
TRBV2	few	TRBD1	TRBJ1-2	TGTGCCAGCTCACAACCGGAGGGGACAGGGGGCTACACCTTC	CASSQPEGTGGYTF
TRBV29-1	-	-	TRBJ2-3	TGCAGCGTTGAAAGGGAGAGGGATACGCAGTATTTT	CSVERERDTQYF
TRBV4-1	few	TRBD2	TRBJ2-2	TGCGCCAGCAGCCAAGATGGGGGGGCCGGGGAGCTGTTTTTT	CASSQDGGAGELFF
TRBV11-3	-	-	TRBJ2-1	TGTGCCAGCAGCGAGACAACGAGTAGGGAGCAGTTCTTC	CASSETTSREQFF
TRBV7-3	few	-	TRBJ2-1	TGTGCCAGCAGCTTACCCCGGACAGGCGGCGGGGATGAGCAGTTCTTC	CASSLPRTGGGDEQFF
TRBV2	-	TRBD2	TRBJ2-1	TGTGCCAGCAGTTCCCAAGGGGGATCTAGCGGGGGGTACAATGAGCAGTTCTTC	CASSSQGGSSGGYNEQFF
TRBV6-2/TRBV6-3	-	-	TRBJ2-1	TGTGCCAGCAGTCACTCCCTAGGTCCGACAATGGAGCAGTTCTTC	CASSHSLGPTMEQFF
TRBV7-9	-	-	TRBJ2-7	TGTGCCAGCAGCCCGGGGAAGTATGGCAGGGCCATCTCCTACGAGCAGTACTTC	CASSPGKYGRAISYEQYF
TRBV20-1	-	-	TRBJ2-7	TGCAGTGCTAGAGATAGCGCTGGACCTTCCTCCTACGAGCAGTACTTC	CSARDSAGPSSYEQYF
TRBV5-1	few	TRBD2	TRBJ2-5	TGCGCCAGCAGCCGAGGGGAGGGACAAGAGACCCAGTACTTC	CASSRGEGQETQYF
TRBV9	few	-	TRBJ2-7	TGTGCCAGCAGCCCGCAGGGTCGGTCCTACGAGCAGTACTTC	CASSPQGRSYEQYF
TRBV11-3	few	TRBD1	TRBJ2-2	TGTGCCAGCAGCTCAAGGACAGGGCCAAGATTGGAGCTGTTTTTT	CASSSRTGPRLELFF
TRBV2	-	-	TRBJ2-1	TGTGCCAGCAGTGATTGGGGCCGAAGCTCCTACAATGAGCAGTTCTTC	CASSDWGRSSYNEQFF
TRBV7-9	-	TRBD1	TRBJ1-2	TGTGCCAGCAGCTTAGGGGACAGGGCCTATGGCTACACCTTC	CASSLGDRAYGYTF
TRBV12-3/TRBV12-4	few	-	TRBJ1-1	TGTGCCAGCAGTTTCTCGGGCAGGACGGGTGAAGCTTTCTTT	CASSFSGRTGEAFF
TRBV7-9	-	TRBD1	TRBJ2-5	TGTGCCAGCAGGGGACAGGCCCTCCAAGAGACCCAGTACTTC	CASRGQALQETQYF
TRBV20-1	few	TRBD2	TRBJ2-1	TGCAGTGCTAGAACGGAGCGGGAGGGCTCCTACAATGAGCAGTTCTTC	CSARTEREGSYNEQFF
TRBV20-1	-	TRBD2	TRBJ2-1	TGCAGTGCTAGACGGGGACTAGAAGATGATGAGCAGTTCTTC	CSARRGLEDDEQFF
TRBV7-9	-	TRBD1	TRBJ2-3	TGTGCCAGCAGCCAGAGGACAGGGGAGGCAGATACGCAGTATTTT	CASSQRTGEADTQYF
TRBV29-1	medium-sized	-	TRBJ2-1	TGCAGCGTTCGGGGGAATGAGCAGTTCTTC	CSVRGNEQFF
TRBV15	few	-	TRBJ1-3	TGTGCCACCAGCAGAGATCACCGAACCACAGGGCGCTCTGGAAACACCATATATTTT	CATSRDHRTTGRSGNTIYF
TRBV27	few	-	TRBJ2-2	TGTGCCAGCAGTGCCCTCCGGGACTCGAACACCGGGGAGCTGTTTTTT	CASSALRDSNTGELFF
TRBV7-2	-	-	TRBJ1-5	TGTGCCAGCAGCTCGGTCCTCAGCCCAAATGGCAATCAGCCCCAGCATTTT	CASSSVLSPNGNQPQHF
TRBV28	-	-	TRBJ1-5	TGTGCCAGCAGTTTTGAGGGGTATCAGCCCCAGCATTTT	CASSFEGYQPQHF
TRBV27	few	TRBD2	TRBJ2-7	TGTGCCAGCAGTCCCAGCCCTAGCGGGAGCGGCTACGAGCAGTACTTC	CASSPSPSGSGYEQYF
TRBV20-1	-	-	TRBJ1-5	TGCAGTGCTAGCGATCCAGGGGAGGGCAATCAGCCCCAGCATTTT	CSASDPGEGNQPQHF
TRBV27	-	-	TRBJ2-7	TGTGCCAGCAGTCCAGAACCCCTTACAGTCCGCTTCGACTACGAGCAGTACTTC	CASSPEPLTVRFDYEQYF
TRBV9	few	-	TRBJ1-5	TGTGCCAGCAGCGTAGATCTTAGTCAGCCCCAGCATTTT	CASSVDLSQPQHF
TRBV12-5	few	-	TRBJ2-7	TGTGCTAGTGGTCCATCCTACGAGCAGTACTTC	CASGPSYEQYF
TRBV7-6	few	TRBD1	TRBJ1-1	TGTGCCAGCAGCTTGGACCGGACAGGGTTTGAGGCTTTCTTT	CASSLDRTGFEAFF
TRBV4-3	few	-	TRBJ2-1	TGCGCCAGCAGCCAAGTGCGTCGGGAGATCGGGTCGGATGAGCAGTTCTTC	CASSQVRREIGSDEQFF
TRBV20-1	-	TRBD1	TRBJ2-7	TGCAGTGCCCGAAGGACAGGCGGAAGCTACCCCTCCTACGAGCAGTACTTC	CSARRTGGSYPSYEQYF
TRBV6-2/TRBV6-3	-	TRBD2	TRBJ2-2	TGTGCCACCACCGAAGCGGGAGCCGGGGAGCTGTTTTTT	CATTEAGAGELFF
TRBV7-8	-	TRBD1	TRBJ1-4	TGTGCCAGCAGCTTAGCGGGGACAGGTCCTAAGAGTGGTGAAAAACTGTTTTTT	CASSLAGTGPKSGEKLFF
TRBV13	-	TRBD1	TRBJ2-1	TGTGCCAGCAGTTCCCGGGACAGGGAGTACAATGAGCAGTTCTTC	CASSSRDREYNEQFF